Sequencing of this T cell receptor beta chain was carried out in a study of control samples from healthy donors and cancer patients. Profiling relied on immunoSEQ multiplex PCR, and the TCRdb table lists in-frame clones only, not all of them. The repertoire holds around 20,000 clones, with 85% as singletons. Per germline, CDR1 MNHNS and CDR2 SASEGT. The germline V and J ends were trimmed by 4 bases and 4 bases, with 10 bases remaining between them. This CDR3 contains 13 residues. This receptor was obtained from a man aged 60-69 years with head and neck cancer. What was sequenced was PBMCs. The chain has TRBV6-1 and TRBJ2-5, with a weak D call TRBD2 (6 bases). The CDR3 DNA sequence: TGTGCCAGCAGTGGGCAGGGAGGAGAGACCCAGTACTTC. Encoded protein: CASSGQGGETQYF.